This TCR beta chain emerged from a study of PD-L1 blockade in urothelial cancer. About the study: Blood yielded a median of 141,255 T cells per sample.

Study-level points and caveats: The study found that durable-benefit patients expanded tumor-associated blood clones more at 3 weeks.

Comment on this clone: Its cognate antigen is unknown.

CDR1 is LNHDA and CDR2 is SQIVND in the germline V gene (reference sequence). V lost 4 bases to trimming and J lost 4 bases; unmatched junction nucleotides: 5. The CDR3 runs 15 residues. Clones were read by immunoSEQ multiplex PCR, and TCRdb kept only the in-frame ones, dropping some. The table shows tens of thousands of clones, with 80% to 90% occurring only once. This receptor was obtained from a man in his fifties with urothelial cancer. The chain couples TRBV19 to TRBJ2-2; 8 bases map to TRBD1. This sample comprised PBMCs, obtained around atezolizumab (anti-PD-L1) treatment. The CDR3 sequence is CASSTDRAPTGELFF. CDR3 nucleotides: TGTGCCAGTAGTACGGACAGGGCACCCACCGGGGAGCTGTTTTTT. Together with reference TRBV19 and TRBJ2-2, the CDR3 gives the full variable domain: DGGITQSPKYLFRKEGQNVTLSCEQNLNHDAMYWYRQDPGQGLRLIYYSQIVNDFQKGDIAEGYSVSREKKESFPLTVTSAQKNPTAFYLCASSTDRAPTGELFFGEGSRLTVL.